This T cell receptor (beta chain) was identified during a study of shared clonotypes between healthy human individuals. Study results and caveats: Among the subsets, naive ones generally showed larger estimated richness than memory ones.

Donors had no recently reported acute infections or vaccinations and were HIV-negative. Subsets obtained from CD4+ cells comprised CD45RA+ naive and CD45RA-negative memory cells. Assay used: immunoSEQ multiplex PCR; TCRdb lists only in-frame clones, some missing. The table lists about 1.5 million clones, 95% to 99% of them singletons. About this clone: Antigen: not known.

Germline CDR1 is SGHNT and CDR2 is YYREEE (reference sequence). The CDR3 has 13 residues. The V and J ends lost 7 bases and 1 base respectively, with 11 bases between them. The genes are TRBV5-4 and TRBJ2-5; TRBD1 or TRBD2 may be the D gene (5 bases each). The source of this sequence is a man aged 30 to 45 in good health. Sequencing was carried out using naive CD4+ T cells sorted from blood. The sample's subset: CD45RA+ positively selected. DNA for the CDR3: TGTGCCAGCCACGAGGGGACCCAAGAGACCCAGTACTTC. It is translated as CASHEGTQETQYF.